These T cell receptor beta chains were read from a single sample in a study of radiotherapy plus CTLA-4 blockade in lung cancer. Sequencing was performed with immunoSEQ multiplex PCR; in TCRdb, only in-frame clones are kept and a portion is missing. The sample has 40,000 or so clones, about 80% seen once. This specimen was peripheral blood, taken from a patient treated with radiotherapy plus ipilimumab. These receptors were collected from a human donor with non-small cell lung cancer who had stable disease on radiotherapy plus ipilimumab. The CDR3 runs from the conserved cysteine through the conserved F or W. A D gene is named only where the DNA matches it firmly. Clone size appears in some rows only: once, few, many, or a class for an expanded clone.

j_gene: TRBJ1-2; abundance: .; len: 16; d_gene: .; v_gene: TRBV5-4; CDR3nt: TGTGCCAGCAGCCTCCCCACAATCCTCCAGGGAGGTGGCTACACCTTC; CDR3aa: CASSLPTILQGGGYTF
j_gene: TRBJ1-3; abundance: .; len: 18; d_gene: TRBD1; v_gene: TRBV29-1; CDR3nt: TGCAGCGTCCAACTTCCTTCGGGACAGGGGGACTCTGGAAACACCATATATTTT; CDR3aa: CSVQLPSGQGDSGNTIYF
j_gene: TRBJ1-2; abundance: .; len: 13; d_gene: .; v_gene: TRBV5-1; CDR3nt: TGCGCCAGCAGCTTTGATTCAGGGGATGGCTACACCTTC; CDR3aa: CASSFDSGDGYTF
j_gene: TRBJ2-7; abundance: .; len: 14; d_gene: .; v_gene: TRBV6-5; CDR3nt: TGTGCCAGCAGCTTTTCAAACAGCGGCTCCGAGCAGTACTTC; CDR3aa: CASSFSNSGSEQYF
j_gene: TRBJ2-5; abundance: .; len: 17; d_gene: TRBD1; v_gene: TRBV28; CDR3nt: TGTGCCAGCAGTACTCAAGGGACAGGGGTTAACCAAGAGACCCAGTACTTC; CDR3aa: CASSTQGTGVNQETQYF
j_gene: TRBJ1-1; abundance: .; len: 15; d_gene: .; v_gene: TRBV6-5; CDR3nt: TGTGCCAGCAGTTACAACACCCCTAGGTACACTGAAGCTTTCTTT; CDR3aa: CASSYNTPRYTEAFF
j_gene: TRBJ1-1; abundance: .; len: 13; d_gene: .; v_gene: TRBV12-5; CDR3nt: TGTGCTAGTGGTTTTGGGGAGGACACTGAAGCTTTCTTT; CDR3aa: CASGFGEDTEAFF
j_gene: TRBJ2-5; abundance: .; len: 15; d_gene: .; v_gene: TRBV7-7; CDR3nt: TGTGCCAGCAGCTTAGCGGGGGTAGCACAGGAGACCCAGTACTTC; CDR3aa: CASSLAGVAQETQYF
j_gene: TRBJ2-2; abundance: once; len: 15; d_gene: .; v_gene: TRBV9; CDR3nt: TGTGCCAGCAGCGTAGGGACACCGAACACCGGGGAGCTGTTTTTT; CDR3aa: CASSVGTPNTGELFF
j_gene: TRBJ2-7; abundance: .; len: 11; d_gene: .; v_gene: TRBV6-1; CDR3nt: TGTGCCAGCAGTTACATGACAGACGCGTACTTC; CDR3aa: CASSYMTDAYF
j_gene: TRBJ2-1; abundance: .; len: 14; d_gene: .; v_gene: TRBV27; CDR3nt: TGTGCCAGCAGTTTATCGAGACAGACCAATGAGCAGTTCTTC; CDR3aa: CASSLSRQTNEQFF
j_gene: TRBJ2-7; abundance: .; len: 17; d_gene: .; v_gene: TRBV15; CDR3nt: TGTGCCACCAGCAGAGCCCGTTCGGGGGGCATCCACTACGAGCAGTACTTC; CDR3aa: CATSRARSGGIHYEQYF
j_gene: TRBJ2-2; abundance: medium-sized; len: 16; d_gene: .; v_gene: TRBV11-2; CDR3nt: TGTGCCAGCAGCTTAGTGACCCCCGCGAACACCGGGGAGCTGTTTTTT; CDR3aa: CASSLVTPANTGELFF
j_gene: TRBJ2-7; abundance: .; len: 14; d_gene: .; v_gene: TRBV25-1; CDR3nt: TGTGCCAGCAGTGATTTCTCGGGGGGCGACGAGCAGTACTTC; CDR3aa: CASSDFSGGDEQYF
j_gene: TRBJ1-4; abundance: .; len: 12; d_gene: TRBD1; v_gene: TRBV7-2; CDR3nt: TGTGCCAGCAGCGCGGACAGGCGAAAACTGTTTTTT; CDR3aa: CASSADRRKLFF
j_gene: TRBJ2-5; abundance: .; len: 14; d_gene: .; v_gene: TRBV5-1; CDR3nt: TGCGCCAGCAGCCTCGGATGGGGTGGGGAGACCCAGTACTTC; CDR3aa: CASSLGWGGETQYF
j_gene: TRBJ2-2; abundance: .; len: 15; d_gene: .; v_gene: TRBV29-1; CDR3nt: TGCAGCGTTGTCCACGGGGCCGCGAACACCGGGGAGCTGTTTTTT; CDR3aa: CSVVHGAANTGELFF
j_gene: TRBJ2-2; abundance: once; len: 16; d_gene: TRBD2; v_gene: TRBV7-2; CDR3nt: TGTGCCAGCAGCTTAGCGGCGGGGGGGTTCACCGGGGAGCTGTTTTTT; CDR3aa: CASSLAAGGFTGELFF
j_gene: TRBJ1-1; abundance: once; len: 11; d_gene: .; v_gene: TRBV29-1; CDR3nt: TGCAGCGGTCGAGAGAACACTGAAGCTTTCTTT; CDR3aa: CSGRENTEAFF
j_gene: TRBJ2-7; abundance: .; len: 14; d_gene: .; v_gene: TRBV5-1; CDR3nt: TGCGCCAGCAGCTTGACACAGGGTGGCGGCGAGCAGTACTTC; CDR3aa: CASSLTQGGGEQYF
j_gene: TRBJ1-4; abundance: .; len: 18; d_gene: TRBD1; v_gene: TRBV12-5; CDR3nt: TGTGCTAGTGGGGCCGGGACAGGGAGTAAGGCAACTAATGAAAAACTGTTTTTT; CDR3aa: CASGAGTGSKATNEKLFF
j_gene: TRBJ2-5; abundance: .; len: 14; d_gene: .; v_gene: TRBV18; CDR3nt: TGTGCCAGCTCCTTACAAAGGGGGGAAGAGACCCAGTACTTC; CDR3aa: CASSLQRGEETQYF
j_gene: TRBJ2-2; abundance: .; len: 16; d_gene: TRBD2; v_gene: TRBV7-3; CDR3nt: TGTGCCAGCAGCCAGCTAGCGGGGGTGAACACCGGGGAGCTGTTTTTT; CDR3aa: CASSQLAGVNTGELFF
j_gene: TRBJ1-2; abundance: .; len: 18; d_gene: .; v_gene: TRBV6-1; CDR3nt: TGTGCCAGCAGTGAGGACTATCTCCGAACAGAGGGTAGGCATGGCTACACCTTC; CDR3aa: CASSEDYLRTEGRHGYTF
j_gene: TRBJ2-5; abundance: .; len: 16; d_gene: .; v_gene: TRBV4-1; CDR3nt: TGCGCCAGCAGCCAAGATGGAGTAGCCGGTCCAGAGACCCAGTACTTC; CDR3aa: CASSQDGVAGPETQYF
j_gene: TRBJ1-2; abundance: .; len: 14; d_gene: TRBD1; v_gene: TRBV19; CDR3nt: TGTGCCAGTAGTAGCCGGACAGGACACTATGGCTACACCTTC; CDR3aa: CASSSRTGHYGYTF
j_gene: TRBJ1-5; abundance: .; len: 13; d_gene: .; v_gene: TRBV5-4; CDR3nt: TGTGCCAGCAGCTCCGGACAGAATCAGCCCCAGCATTTT; CDR3aa: CASSSGQNQPQHF
j_gene: TRBJ2-5; abundance: .; len: 15; d_gene: .; v_gene: TRBV4-1; CDR3nt: TGCGCCAGCAGCCTTTCGCCCGGGGGAGAGGAGACCCAGTACTTC; CDR3aa: CASSLSPGGEETQYF
j_gene: TRBJ2-5; abundance: .; len: 18; d_gene: TRBD2; v_gene: TRBV18; CDR3nt: TGTGCCAGCTCACCCGGGACTAGCGGGGGGGCGTTTGGAGAGACCCAGTACTTC; CDR3aa: CASSPGTSGGAFGETQYF
j_gene: TRBJ1-2; abundance: .; len: 16; d_gene: .; v_gene: TRBV9; CDR3nt: TGTGCCAGCAGCGTAGGGACAGACGGCCGCTTAAGTGGCTACACCTTC; CDR3aa: CASSVGTDGRLSGYTF
j_gene: TRBJ2-1; abundance: few; len: 14; d_gene: .; v_gene: TRBV6-1; CDR3nt: TGTGCCAGCGAAGCGGCTATCTCCTACAATGAGCAGTTCTTC; CDR3aa: CASEAAISYNEQFF
j_gene: TRBJ1-1; abundance: .; len: 15; d_gene: .; v_gene: TRBV4-1; CDR3nt: TGCGCCAGCAGCCAAGAAGGTGGGGTGTTTGGGGTAGCTTTCTTT; CDR3aa: CASSQEGGVFGVAFF
j_gene: TRBJ1-1; abundance: .; len: 12; d_gene: .; v_gene: TRBV7-2; CDR3nt: TGTGCCAGCAGCTCGAGTCTGCGGGAAGCTTTCTTT; CDR3aa: CASSSSLREAFF
j_gene: TRBJ1-2; abundance: once; len: 16; d_gene: .; v_gene: TRBV19; CDR3nt: TGTGCCAGTAGTGGGTTCAGCCCTCGGAGGGGCTTTGGCTACACCTTC; CDR3aa: CASSGFSPRRGFGYTF
j_gene: TRBJ1-1; abundance: .; len: 11; d_gene: .; v_gene: TRBV11-3; CDR3nt: TGTGCCCCCCATACCCCTAGGATTGCTTTCTTT; CDR3aa: CAPHTPRIAFF
j_gene: TRBJ2-7; abundance: .; len: 14; d_gene: .; v_gene: TRBV6-6; CDR3nt: TGTGCCAGCAGTTACCCCCAGGTCTCCTACGAGCAGTACTTC; CDR3aa: CASSYPQVSYEQYF
j_gene: TRBJ1-5; abundance: .; len: 14; d_gene: .; v_gene: TRBV2; CDR3nt: TGTGCCAGCAGTGGGGATCGGGGGGAGCAGCCCCAGCATTTT; CDR3aa: CASSGDRGEQPQHF
j_gene: TRBJ1-6; abundance: .; len: 16; d_gene: TRBD1; v_gene: TRBV4-3; CDR3nt: TGCGCCAGCAGCCAAGATGGGGGGACAGGGACTTCACCCCTCCACTTT; CDR3aa: CASSQDGGTGTSPLHF
j_gene: TRBJ2-3; abundance: .; len: 15; d_gene: .; v_gene: TRBV7-2; CDR3nt: TGTGCCAGCAGCTTAAGTGGGGGCCGCACAGATACGCAGTATTTT; CDR3aa: CASSLSGGRTDTQYF
j_gene: TRBJ2-2; abundance: .; len: 14; d_gene: .; v_gene: TRBV9; CDR3nt: TGTGCCAGCAACCAGGGAGTAGGCACCGGGGAGCTGTTTTTT; CDR3aa: CASNQGVGTGELFF
j_gene: TRBJ1-5; abundance: few; len: 14; d_gene: .; v_gene: TRBV9; CDR3nt: TGTGCCAGCAGCCCCAACCCGGAGAATCAGCCCCAGCATTTT; CDR3aa: CASSPNPENQPQHF
j_gene: TRBJ1-2; abundance: .; len: 12; d_gene: .; v_gene: TRBV9; CDR3nt: TGTGCCAGCAGCTCGCACGGGTATGGCTACACCTTC; CDR3aa: CASSSHGYGYTF
j_gene: TRBJ2-3; abundance: .; len: 13; d_gene: .; v_gene: TRBV19; CDR3nt: TGTGCCAGTACCGGCAGGTGGACAGATACGCAGTATTTT; CDR3aa: CASTGRWTDTQYF
j_gene: TRBJ2-2; abundance: once; len: 18; d_gene: .; v_gene: TRBV7-9; CDR3nt: TGTGCCAGCAGCTTAGATACGGCAGCCATTACGAACACCGGGGAGCTGTTTTTT; CDR3aa: CASSLDTAAITNTGELFF